These 20 T cell receptor beta chains were sequenced from one sample in a study of T-cell memory formation after mild COVID-19. TCRdb redid the calling of the 5' RACE reads with MiXCR, one entry per CDR3 protein. The profile shows around 470,000 distinct CDR3 sequences, around 20% of them singletons. The sequenced material came from PBMCs or a T cell subset sorted from them (not recorded which). Every receptor here comes from an adult woman who had mild COVID-19 (a few samples of this study predate the infection). Cell type and time point are not known.

V gene TRBV14 combines with J gene TRBJ2-5; 8 bases map to TRBD1. The CDR3 is 16 residues long. CDR1 SGHDN and CDR2 FVKESK come from the germline V gene. The junction had 8 bases not matched to a gene; V was cut back by 0 bases and J by 5 bases. DNA for the CDR3: TGTGCCAGCAGCCAAGATTGGTCAGGGGGCGCGGAGACCCAGTACTTC. Its protein product is CASSQDWSGGAETQYF.

V gene TRBV24-1 combines with J gene TRBJ2-7, with 9 nucleotides matching TRBD1. This CDR3 contains 15 residues. From germline, CDR1 is KGHDR and CDR2 SFDVKD. J lost 5 bases, V lost 4 bases, and 8 bases had no gene match. The CDR3, as DNA: TGTGCCACCAGTGACCCCGGGACAGGGATCAACGAGCAGTACTTC. Encoded protein: CATSDPGTGINEQYF.

This clonotype was counted only a few times. This chain uses TRBV2 with TRBJ2-1, with 9 bases that match TRBD1. Germline CDR1 SNHLY, CDR2 FYNNEI. The trim removed 6 bases at V and 0 bases at J, leaving 9 bases unmatched. The CDR3 runs to 17 residues. The DNA for the CDR3 is TGTGCCAGCAGCCCGACAGGGGGTAAACTCTCCTACAATGAGCAGTTCTTC. It yields the protein CASSPTGGKLSYNEQFF.

This clonotype was recorded many times. The chain has TRBV7-6 and TRBJ1-1, with TRBD1 matching 8 bases. The CDR3 contains 15 residues. The V gene end was trimmed by 2 bases and the J gene end by 6 bases; junction bases not matched to a gene: 8. CDR1 is SGHVS and CDR2 is FNYEAQ in the germline V gene. CDR3 coding DNA: TGTGCCAGCAGCTTACTTACAGGGGGGCTGTCTGAAGCTTTCTTT. As protein: CASSLLTGGLSEAFF.

This clonotype has only a few counts. V usage is TRBV5-4 and J usage is TRBJ2-1; 14 bases align to TRBD2. CDR3 length equals 15 residues. J gave up 6 bases and V 3 bases, and 2 bases lay outside the gene matches. Germline V CDR1 and CDR2: SGHNT, YYREEE (reference sequence). CDR3 residues: CASSWTSGGPNEQFF. In DNA, the CDR3 is TGTGCCAGCAGCTGGACTAGCGGGGGGCCCAATGAGCAGTTCTTC.

This clonotype was observed at least ten times. The rearrangement uses TRBV18 and TRBJ2-7; D tentatively reads TRBD1 or TRBD2 (5 bases each). Between the trimmed V and J ends, which lost 3 bases and 4 bases, there was a span of 19 bases. The CDR3 runs 16 residues. Germline assignment: CDR1 KGHSH and CDR2 LQKENI. CDR3 sequence: CASSPPGTGALYEQYF. In nucleotides, the CDR3 is TGTGCCAGCTCACCGCCCGGGACCGGGGCTTTATACGAGCAGTACTTC.

This chain uses TRBV9 with TRBJ1-4; 7 nucleotides match TRBD1. This CDR3 spans 16 amino acids. V shed 0 bases and J 3 bases; nucleotides not matched to a gene: 5. Germline lookup yields CDR1 SGDLS and CDR2 YYNGEE. Written as DNA, the CDR3 is TGTGCCAGCAGCGTAGCTTCGGGACAGCCTAATGAAAAACTGTTTTTT. It is translated as CASSVASGQPNEKLFF.

The chain uses TRBV7-6 and TRBJ2-3; possible D gene TRBD2, 6 bases. The ends were cut back, 4 bases at V and 0 bases at J, with 14 bases in the middle. CDR3 size: 16 residues. Germline loops: CDR1 SGHVS, CDR2 FNYEAQ. The CDR3 DNA reads as TGTGCCAGCAGCTCGCGGGACTTCGCTAGCACAGATACGCAGTATTTT. Translating it yields CASSSRDFASTDTQYF.

This clonotype was found a few times. This rearrangement joins TRBV19 to TRBJ2-7; D is undetermined. Trimming removed 3 bases at V and 0 bases at J, with 9 bases between. There are 14 residues in the CDR3. Germline lookup yields CDR1 LNHDA and CDR2 SQIVND (reference sequence). This CDR3 reads CASSMSVSSYEQYF. CDR3 coding DNA: TGTGCCAGTAGTATGAGTGTCAGCTCCTACGAGCAGTACTTC.

The V and J genes are TRBV6-5 and TRBJ1-5; 10 positions match TRBD1. This CDR3 contains 13 residues. V was clipped by 6 bases and J by 9 bases; unmatched bases: 5. CDR1 is MNHEY and CDR2 is SVGAGI in the germline V gene. CDR3 sequence reads: CASRGQGMMPQHF. As DNA, the CDR3 is TGTGCCAGCAGGGGACAGGGGATGATGCCCCAGCATTTT.

The chain carries TRBV7-9 and TRBJ1-1, with D tentatively TRBD1 (5 bases). V was shortened by 3 bases and J by 4 bases, with 12 bases between the two germline ends. The CDR3 totals 14 residues. Germline values: CDR1 SEHNR, CDR2 FQNEAQ (reference sequence). The CDR3 is CASSLGELGTEAFF. The CDR3, as DNA: TGTGCCAGCAGCTTGGGGGAGTTAGGCACTGAAGCTTTCTTT.

This clonotype came up a few times. The CDR3, as DNA: TGTGCCACCAGCAGAGAGAGACACACGAATCAGCCCCAGCATTTT. It specifies CATSRERHTNQPQHF. V usage is TRBV15 and J usage is TRBJ1-5, with no clear D. This CDR3 region has 15 residues. V was pared by 0 bases and J by 4 bases, with 10 bases between. Germline-derived CDR1 and CDR2 are LNHNV and YYDKDF (reference sequence).

The chain combines TRBV7-2 with TRBJ1-5; unclear D gene. The CDR3 runs to 15 residues. From germline, CDR1 is SGHTA and CDR2 FQGNSA. V dropped 2 bases and J dropped 0 bases, with 8 bases sitting between them. The CDR3 bases are TGTGCCAGCAGCTTAAGGAGGGATAGCAATCAGCCCCAGCATTTT. Translation: CASSLRRDSNQPQHF.

The CDR3 nucleotides read TGTGCCATCAGTGAAGGTGGCGCTAGTGGGGCGGATACGCAGTATTTT. Translation gives CAISEGGASGADTQYF. This chain uses TRBV10-3 with TRBJ2-3; D might be TRBD1 (5 bases). Germline CDR1 ENHRY, CDR2 SYGVKD. V was clipped by 3 bases and J by 6 bases, with 19 bases between them. The CDR3 runs 16 residues.

This clonotype was detected a few times. This chain links TRBV7-3 with TRBJ2-3; 16 bases line up with TRBD2. Trimming cost V 5 bases and J 2 bases; bases outside gene matches: 7. The CDR3 consists of 18 residues. The germline V gene encodes CDR1 SGHTA and CDR2 FQGTGA. The CDR3 reads CASSVLGLAGGNTDTQYF. In DNA form, the CDR3 reads TGTGCCAGCAGCGTGCTGGGACTAGCGGGAGGGAACACAGATACGCAGTATTTT.

There are a few counts of this clonotype. This chain joins TRBV5-1 and TRBJ2-1; 8 bases line up with TRBD2. The CDR3 has 17 amino acids. With V trimmed by 4 bases and J by 6 bases, 15 bases remained unmatched. In germline, CDR1 is SGHRS, CDR2 YFSETQ. The CDR3 protein is CASSPRLGAGAPNEQFF. CDR3 nucleotides: TGCGCCAGCAGCCCACGACTAGGAGCGGGAGCGCCCAATGAGCAGTTCTTC.

This clonotype has only a few counts. J is TRBJ2-7 and V is TRBV10-3; maybe TRBD2 (6 bases). Germline CDR1 ENHRY, CDR2 SYGVKD. The CDR3 consists of 13 residues. V was pared by 6 bases and J by 5 bases, with 14 bases between. CDR3 DNA sequence: TGTGCCATCAGGGCGGGGTACATTGACGAGCAGTACTTC. It specifies CAIRAGYIDEQYF.

The chain joins TRBV5-1 to TRBJ2-7, with D maybe TRBD1 (6 bases). The V end was cut by 4 bases, the J end by 0 bases, with 17 bases between. The CDR3 contains 16 residues. CDR1 is SGHRS and CDR2 is YFSETQ in the germline V gene. The CDR3 DNA reads as TGCGCCAGCAGCCCCGACGCAGGACAGAGCTCCTACGAGCAGTACTTC. Its protein is CASSPDAGQSSYEQYF.

The J gene is TRBJ1-5, the V gene TRBV29-1, with unresolved D. V was pared by 4 bases and J by 4 bases, with 8 bases between. Germline CDR1 SQVTM, CDR2 ANQGSEA. This CDR3 contains 12 residues. The CDR3 bases are TGCAGCGTTGGCGGTCAAAATCAGCCCCAGCATTTT. Translating gives CSVGGQNQPQHF.

This clonotype has just a few counts. CDR3: CASSPHMGNEQFF. In DNA, the CDR3 is TGTGCCAGCAGTCCCCACATGGGAAATGAGCAGTTCTTC. V and J are TRBV6-6 and TRBJ2-1; no clear D gene. This CDR3 comprises 13 residues. The germline V gene has CDR1 MNHNY and CDR2 SVGAGI (reference sequence). V was cut by 5 bases and J by 7 bases, with 12 bases left in between.